Listed below are T cell receptor beta chains from one sample, sequenced in a study of blood T cell repertoires in COVID-19. Assay used: immunoSEQ multiplex PCR; TCRdb lists only in-frame clones, some missing. Of about 81,000 clones listed, around 89% were seen once; the top ten hold more than 10%. Material: peripheral blood. The receptors were sampled from a man between 65 and 79 years old with active or convalescent COVID-19. The CDR3 runs from the conserved cysteine through the conserved F or W. A D gene is named only where the DNA matches it firmly. Clone size, where shown, is once, few, many, or a class for clones that have expanded.

j_gene,v_gene,d_gene,abundance,CDR3aa,CDR3nt
TRBJ2-4,TRBV6-2/TRBV6-3,NA,NA,CASSYIAADTQQYF,TGTGCCAGCAGTTACATCGCCGCCGATACGCAGCAGTACTTC
TRBJ2-2,TRBV7-8,NA,once,CASSLVGVGTGELFF,TGTGCCAGCAGCTTAGTCGGGGTAGGCACCGGGGAGCTGTTTTTT
TRBJ2-7,TRBV5-4,TRBD1,NA,CASRIDRGAYEQYF,TGTGCCAGCAGGATAGACAGGGGAGCCTACGAGCAGTACTTC
TRBJ2-5,TRBV27,TRBD2,NA,CASIGGGGRETQYF,TGTGCCAGCATCGGCGGGGGGGGAAGAGAGACCCAGTACTTC
TRBJ1-1,TRBV5-1,NA,NA,CASSFQVNTEAFF,TGCGCCAGCAGCTTTCAGGTGAACACTGAAGCTTTCTTT
TRBJ1-5,TRBV12-3/TRBV12-4,NA,NA,CAIQEGNQPQHF,TGTGCCATCCAAGAGGGCAATCAGCCCCAGCATTTT
TRBJ2-3,TRBV15,NA,NA,CATSRDSRGKYSTDTQYF,TGTGCCACCAGCAGAGATTCGAGGGGGAAATATAGCACAGATACGCAGTATTTT
TRBJ1-1,TRBV7-9,TRBD1,NA,CASSSGQGAFNTEAFF,TGTGCCAGCAGCTCTGGACAGGGGGCTTTCAACACTGAAGCTTTCTTT
TRBJ1-2,TRBV19,NA,NA,CATWPPQGHGYTF,TGTGCCACCTGGCCCCCACAGGGCCATGGCTACACCTTC
TRBJ2-3,TRBV7-3,NA,once,CASSSRRDSDTQYF,TGTGCCAGCAGCTCTCGGAGGGATTCCGATACGCAGTATTTT
TRBJ2-7,TRBV2,TRBD1,once,CASTGQGAHREQYF,TGTGCCAGCACGGGACAGGGGGCGCATCGCGAGCAGTACTTC
TRBJ1-3,TRBV4-3,NA,NA,CASSQEGGSGNTIYF,TGCGCCAGCAGCCAAGAAGGGGGCTCTGGAAACACCATATATTTT
TRBJ2-5,TRBV3-1/TRBV3-2,TRBD2,NA,CASSPRSGTRAQETQYF,TGTGCCAGCAGCCCTCGTTCCGGGACTAGAGCCCAAGAGACCCAGTACTTC
TRBJ2-3,TRBV6-2/TRBV6-3,NA,NA,CASSYSFDAAGPPDTQYF,TGTGCCAGCAGTTACTCTTTCGATGCGGCGGGGCCCCCAGATACGCAGTATTTT
TRBJ2-1,TRBV4-1,TRBD1,NA,CASSQDGTAYNEQFF,TGCGCCAGCAGCCAAGATGGGACAGCCTACAATGAGCAGTTCTTC
TRBJ2-3,TRBV6-6,TRBD2,NA,CASGGGRVTDTQYF,TGTGCCAGCGGGGGGGGAAGGGTGACAGATACGCAGTATTTT
TRBJ1-6,TRBV5-5,TRBD1,NA,CASSLEDRGNSPLHF,TGTGCCAGCAGCTTGGAGGACAGGGGTAATTCACCCCTCCACTTT
TRBJ1-2,TRBV7-2,TRBD1,NA,CASSTQGNYGYTF,TGTGCCAGCAGCACACAGGGGAACTATGGCTACACCTTC
TRBJ1-1,TRBV27,TRBD1,NA,CASSLRGPGTEAFF,TGTGCCAGCAGTTTAAGGGGGCCGGGCACTGAAGCTTTCTTT
TRBJ1-4,TRBV18,NA,NA,CASSRRSEKLFF,TGTGCCAGCTCACGAAGGAGTGAAAAACTGTTTTTT
TRBJ2-5,TRBV7-6,NA,NA,CASSLGAAGGGTQYF,TGTGCCAGCAGCTTGGGGGCGGCAGGCGGGGGGACCCAGTACTTC
TRBJ1-5,TRBV5-1,NA,NA,CASSLAGVGNQPQHF,TGCGCCAGCAGCTTGGCAGGGGTCGGCAATCAGCCCCAGCATTTT
TRBJ2-1,TRBV19,TRBD2,NA,CASSIMNGGGAEQFF,TGTGCCAGTAGTATTATGAACGGCGGGGGGGCTGAGCAGTTCTTC
TRBJ1-1,TRBV7-2,NA,NA,CASSLAGAVKEAFF,TGTGCCAGCAGCTTAGCGGGGGCAGTTAAGGAAGCTTTCTTT
TRBJ1-2,TRBV4-3,TRBD1,NA,CASSQGQTGARGGYTF,TGCGCCAGCAGCCAAGGACAGACAGGGGCCCGAGGGGGCTACACCTTC
TRBJ1-1,TRBV6-5,NA,NA,CANHEGIYTEAFF,TGTGCCAACCACGAGGGAATCTACACTGAAGCTTTCTTT
TRBJ2-7,TRBV12-5,NA,NA,CASGINSYEQYF,TGTGCTAGTGGTATTAACTCCTACGAGCAGTACTTC
TRBJ2-5,TRBV7-7,TRBD2,NA,CASSLSGGDTGTQYF,TGTGCCAGCAGCTTAAGCGGGGGGGATACAGGGACCCAGTACTTC
TRBJ2-7,TRBV15,TRBD1,NA,CATSSRDRASYEQYF,TGTGCCACCAGCAGCCGGGACAGGGCATCCTACGAGCAGTACTTC
TRBJ2-6,TRBV2,NA,NA,CASEVEGVGPGANVLTF,TGTGCCAGCGAGGTAGAGGGGGTGGGCCCTGGGGCCAACGTCCTGACTTTC
TRBJ2-5,TRBV28,NA,NA,CASSATGEETQYF,TGTGCCAGCAGTGCCACGGGGGAGGAGACCCAGTACTTC
TRBJ1-6,TRBV7-9,NA,NA,CASSLRDGLQNSPLHF,TGTGCCAGCAGCTTGCGGGACGGCTTGCAGAATTCACCCCTCCACTTT
TRBJ1-1,TRBV11-2,TRBD1,NA,CASSHRDRGTEAFF,TGTGCCAGCAGTCATCGGGACAGGGGGACTGAAGCTTTCTTT
TRBJ2-3,TRBV5-6,TRBD2,NA,CASIFHRKAGVVTDTQYF,TGTGCCAGCATCTTCCACCGAAAAGCGGGGGTGGTCACAGATACGCAGTATTTT
TRBJ1-1,TRBV18,NA,NA,CASETGNTEAFF,TGTGCCAGTGAAACAGGGAACACTGAAGCTTTCTTT
TRBJ2-2,TRBV5-1,TRBD2,NA,CASSPRLAGGSNTGELFF,TGCGCCAGCAGCCCCCGACTAGCGGGGGGTTCGAACACCGGGGAGCTGTTTTTT
TRBJ1-4,TRBV9,NA,NA,CASSETPEAELFF,TGTGCCAGCAGCGAGACCCCTGAGGCGGAACTGTTTTTT
TRBJ2-1,TRBV4-1,NA,NA,CASSQDRGSSYNEQFF,TGCGCCAGCAGCCAAGATCGGGGGAGCTCCTACAATGAGCAGTTCTTC
TRBJ1-5,TRBV5-1,NA,once,CASREGENQPQHF,TGCGCCAGCAGGGAAGGGGAAAATCAGCCCCAGCATTTT